A selection of T cell receptor beta chains follows, all from one sample in a study of blood T cells in healthy people across ages. TCRdb redid the calling of the 5' RACE reads with MiXCR, one entry per CDR3 protein. Of around 800,000 distinct CDR3 sequences in the sample, approximately 24% were seen once. These data were likewise used in another study, on T cells of mothers and their children.

Sequencing used blood. All receptors derive from a boy aged 5-17 years in good health. Each CDR3 is given with its conserved first and last residue. A D gene is named only where the DNA matches it firmly. Part of the rows lack a size; the others show once, few, many or a class for expanded clones.

few NA TRBJ2-7 TRBV4-1 TGCGCCAGCAGTCAAGTCATTTTCGACGAGCAGTACTTC CASSQVIFDEQYF
few NA TRBJ2-2 TRBV12-3/TRBV12-4 TGTGCCAGCAGTTTTGGCGGGGAAGGGACCGGGGAGCTGCTTTTT CASSFGGEGTGELLF
few TRBD1 TRBJ2-7 TRBV6-5 TGTGCCAGCAGCAGGGACAGGTCTAACGAGCAGTACTTC CASSRDRSNEQYF
NA TRBD2 TRBJ2-7 TRBV5-1 TGCGCCAGCAGCTTTCGGCGGGGGGCCCTAAGATCCTACGAGCAGTACTTC CASSFRRGALRSYEQYF
few NA TRBJ2-2 TRBV2 TGTGCCAGCAGGCCCCGGGTGTGGGAATACGGGGAGCTGTTTTTT CASRPRVWEYGELFF
NA TRBD2 TRBJ2-5 TRBV12-5 TGTGCTAGTGGGCGAGCGGGGGACCAAGAGACCCAGTACTTC CASGRAGDQETQYF
NA NA TRBJ1-2 TRBV7-2 TGTGCCAGCAGCTTAATCGGCAGAAAGTACTATGGCTACACCTTC CASSLIGRKYYGYTF
NA NA TRBJ2-2 TRBV5-1 TGCGCCAGCCTCCGGACCTCTGGCGGGGAGCTGTTTTTT CASLRTSGGELFF
few NA TRBJ1-1 TRBV11-2 TGTGCCAGCAGCTTAAATTTCGGGAACACTGAAGCTTTCTTT CASSLNFGNTEAFF
NA NA TRBJ2-2 TRBV7-9 TGTGCCAGCAGCAGCTTCAAGGGCCCGAACACCGGGGAGCTGTTTTTT CASSSFKGPNTGELFF
few NA TRBJ1-1 TRBV18 TGTGCCAGCTCACCACCGCCCAACACTGAAGCTTTCTTT CASSPPPNTEAFF
NA NA TRBJ2-5 TRBV7-3 TGTGCCAGCAGCTTATACGGGGGCGTGTTGAAAGAGACCCAGTACTTC CASSLYGGVLKETQYF
few TRBD1 TRBJ1-4 TRBV3-1 TGTGCCAGCAGCCAACGCGGGACAGGTTTTGAAAAACTGTTTTTT CASSQRGTGFEKLFF
NA NA TRBJ2-1 TRBV7-9 TGTGCCAGCAGCTTGGCTGCCTACCACAATGAGCAGTTCTTC CASSLAAYHNEQFF
NA TRBD2 TRBJ2-7 TRBV15 TGTGCCACCCGGACTAGCGGGGGAACCTACGAGCAGTACTTC CATRTSGGTYEQYF
NA TRBD2 TRBJ2-3 TRBV5-1 TGCGCCAGCAGCTCGACTAGCGGGGGGCGCACAGATACGCAGTATTTT CASSSTSGGRTDTQYF
few TRBD2 TRBJ2-1 TRBV11-2 TGTGCCAGCAGCGTCCTAGCGGGGGGATTCAATGAGCAGTTCTTC CASSVLAGGFNEQFF
NA TRBD2 TRBJ2-3 TRBV18 TGTGCCAGCTCACCTGCGGGGGAGAGAGGGGATACGCAGTATTTT CASSPAGERGDTQYF
few TRBD1 TRBJ1-2 TRBV6-1 TGTGCCAGCAGTGGCCGGGACAGGGACCGCTACACCTTC CASSGRDRDRYTF
few TRBD2 TRBJ2-1 TRBV4-3 TGCGCCAGCAGCACTTCATACTTAGCGGGAGGCTACAATGAGCAGTTCTTC CASSTSYLAGGYNEQFF
few NA TRBJ2-7 TRBV27 TGTGCCAGCAGTCTACTAGGGCAGGGGAGCTCCTACGAGCAGTACTTC CASSLLGQGSSYEQYF
NA NA TRBJ2-6 TRBV5-1 TGCGCCAGCAGCTTCCCGGGACGGAGCTCTGGGGCCAACGTCCTGACTTTC CASSFPGRSSGANVLTF
NA NA TRBJ1-1 TRBV12-3/TRBV12-4 TGTGCCAGCAGTTTTTTGGGGCTGGAAGCTTTCTTT CASSFLGLEAFF
NA TRBD2 TRBJ2-7 TRBV4-2 TGTGCCAGCAGCCAAGATTCCCAGACTAGCGGGGTACCCTACGAGCAGTACTTC CASSQDSQTSGVPYEQYF
few NA TRBJ2-7 TRBV20-1 TGCAGTGCTAGGTCTAGGGCATGGGAGCAGTACTTC CSARSRAWEQYF
NA NA TRBJ2-7 TRBV7-9 TGTGCCAGCAGGATACAGGGCTACGAGCAGTACTTC CASRIQGYEQYF
NA TRBD1 TRBJ2-2 TRBV4-2 TGTGCCAGCAGCCAAAAGGAGGCTGGACAGGGATTCGGGGAGCTGTTTTTT CASSQKEAGQGFGELFF
NA NA TRBJ1-4 TRBV7-9 TGTGCCAGCCTCTTTACCGGGACAAGGGAGGAAAAACTGTTTTTT CASLFTGTREEKLFF
few NA TRBJ2-5 TRBV2 TGTGCCAGCAGTGCTAGCACGGAGACCCAGTACTTC CASSASTETQYF
NA NA TRBJ2-2 TRBV5-1 TGCGCCAGCAGCTTGGCCGGAGGGGGGGCCGGGGAGCTGTTTTTT CASSLAGGGAGELFF
few NA TRBJ1-2 TRBV7-6 TGTGCCAGCAGCCCTGCACGGACAAATTTTTATGGCTACACCTTC CASSPARTNFYGYTF
few NA TRBJ2-7 TRBV6-6 TGTGCCAGCAGCTTAACGGGACTGCCCTCCTACGAGCAGTACTTC CASSLTGLPSYEQYF
NA NA TRBJ2-1 TRBV5-1 TGCGCCAGCAGCACGCCGACAGAGACCCCCAACAACAATGAGCAGTTCTTC CASSTPTETPNNNEQFF
few NA TRBJ1-2 TRBV5-4 TGTGCCAGCAGCTTCGGACTCGGCTACACCTTC CASSFGLGYTF
few NA TRBJ1-5 TRBV7-6 TGTGCCAGCTCCCGGTCCTCCGGGCTCAATCAGCCCCAGCATTTT CASSRSSGLNQPQHF
NA TRBD1 TRBJ1-2 TRBV29-1 TGCAGCGTTGCTAGGGGGCGCCTGGATGGCTACACCTTC CSVARGRLDGYTF
NA NA TRBJ1-5 TRBV7-2 TGTGCCAGCAGCCGGACCCCGGGCCCCCAGCATTTT CASSRTPGPQHF
NA NA TRBJ2-1 TRBV18 TGTGCCAGCTCACCACCTTCCACCGCGGGGAATGAGCAGTTCTTC CASSPPSTAGNEQFF
NA TRBD1 TRBJ2-7 TRBV10-3 TGTGCCATCACTCCATCTCGGGACAGGCTTTACGAGCAGTACTTC CAITPSRDRLYEQYF
NA NA TRBJ2-2 TRBV2 TGTGCCACCACAACGGGATCCAACACCGGGGAGCTGTTTTTT CATTTGSNTGELFF
NA TRBD2 TRBJ2-7 TRBV6-6 TGTGCCAGCGGATTAGCGGGGGAGCTTTCCTACGAGCAGTACTTC CASGLAGELSYEQYF
few TRBD1 TRBJ1-1 TRBV7-6 TGTGCCAGCAGACAAGAATGGGGGACAGGTCTTTCCGGGGCTTTTCGAACTTTGAACACTGAAGCTTTCTTT CASRQEWGTGLSGAFRTLNTEAFF
NA TRBD2 TRBJ2-5 TRBV7-3 TGTGCCTGCAGCCCTCGGAGCGGGGGGAAACAAGAGACCCAGTACTTC CACSPRSGGKQETQYF